This TCR beta chain originates from a study of blood T cell repertoires in COVID-19. This CDR3 comprises 16 residues. Per germline, CDR1 MNHEY and CDR2 SMNVEV (reference sequence). Trimming shortened V by 4 bases and J by 0 bases, and 13 bases separated the two germline ends. Profiled with immunoSEQ multiplex PCR; TCRdb holds only in-frame clones, not every one. The sample includes about 300,000 clones, approximately 88% of them seen just once. The specimen sequenced was peripheral blood. The chain combines TRBV27 with TRBJ2-1; weak D call: TRBD2 (6 bases). The receptor's source is a human donor with COVID-19, enrolled during active disease. The donor label of this sample is uncertain. Here the CDR3 DNA reads TGTGCCAGCAGTTGGGTTGGGGGGAGCTCCTACAATGAGCAGTTCTTC. This codes for CASSWVGGSSYNEQFF.